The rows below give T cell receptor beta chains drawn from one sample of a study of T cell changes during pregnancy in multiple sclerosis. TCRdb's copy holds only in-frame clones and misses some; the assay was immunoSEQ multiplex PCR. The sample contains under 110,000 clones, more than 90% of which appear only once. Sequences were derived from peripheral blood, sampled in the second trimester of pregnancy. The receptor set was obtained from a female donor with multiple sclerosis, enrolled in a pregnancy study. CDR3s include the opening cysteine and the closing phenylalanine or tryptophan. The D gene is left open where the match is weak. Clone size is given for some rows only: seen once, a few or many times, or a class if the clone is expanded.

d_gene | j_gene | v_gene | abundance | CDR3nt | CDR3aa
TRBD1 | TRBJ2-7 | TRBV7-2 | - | TGTGCCAGCAGCTTGAGGACAGGGATCTACGAGCAGTACTTC | CASSLRTGIYEQYF
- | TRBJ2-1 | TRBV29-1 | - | TGCAGCGTAGCTAACAATGAGCAGTTCTTC | CSVANNEQFF
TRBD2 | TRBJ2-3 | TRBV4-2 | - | TGTGCCAGCAGCCAAGATAGCGGGAGTGTCACAGATACGCAGTATTTT | CASSQDSGSVTDTQYF
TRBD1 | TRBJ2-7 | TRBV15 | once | TGTGCCACCAGCAGAGCCGGGACAGCCTACGAGCAGTACTTC | CATSRAGTAYEQYF
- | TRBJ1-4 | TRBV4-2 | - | TGTGCCAGCAGCCAAGGAACATCCGGGGAAAAACTGTTTTTT | CASSQGTSGEKLFF
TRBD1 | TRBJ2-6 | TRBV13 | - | TGTGCCAGCAGCCCCCCCGGGACAGGGGTCGGGGCCAACGTCCTGACTTTC | CASSPPGTGVGANVLTF
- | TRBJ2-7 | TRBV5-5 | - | TGTGCCAGCAGCTTGGGGACAGCCCCTCGGCAGTACTTC | CASSLGTAPRQYF
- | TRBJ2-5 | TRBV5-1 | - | TGCGCCAGCATAGGAGAGGGCCGGGCAGAGACCCAGTACTTC | CASIGEGRAETQYF
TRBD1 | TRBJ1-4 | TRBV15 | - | TGTGCCACCAGCAGAGACGGGACAGGGCGAAAACTGTTTTTT | CATSRDGTGRKLFF
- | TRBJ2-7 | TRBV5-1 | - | TGCGCCAGCAGCGACAGGACCTACGAGCAGTACTTC | CASSDRTYEQYF
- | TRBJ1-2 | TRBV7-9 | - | TGTGCCAGCAGCTCTCCTGGGGGGGGTAATCCGCCCTATGGCTACACCTTC | CASSSPGGGNPPYGYTF
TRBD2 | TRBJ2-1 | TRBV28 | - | TGTGCCAGCAGTTTTACTAGCGGGAGTTACAATGAGCAGTTCTTC | CASSFTSGSYNEQFF
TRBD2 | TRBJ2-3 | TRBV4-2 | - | TGTGCCAGCAGCCAGGATCCCTTAGCGGGAGGGGGCACAGATACGCAGTATTTT | CASSQDPLAGGGTDTQYF
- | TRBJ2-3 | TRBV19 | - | TGTGCCAGTAGTTCGGGTACTAGCACAGATACGCAGTATTTT | CASSSGTSTDTQYF
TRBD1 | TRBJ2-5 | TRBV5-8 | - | TGTGCCAGCAGCTTGGGTAGGCAGGGGGCCCAAGAGACCCAGTACTTC | CASSLGRQGAQETQYF
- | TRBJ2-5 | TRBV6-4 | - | TGTGCCAGCAGTGACCCACACCCCCCAGTGACAAAAGAGACCCAGTACTTC | CASSDPHPPVTKETQYF
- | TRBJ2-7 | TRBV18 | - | TGTGCCAGCTCACCACCGGCAGGGGTGAGGGAGCAGTACTTC | CASSPPAGVREQYF
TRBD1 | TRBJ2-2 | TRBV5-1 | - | TGCGCCAGCAGCCGGACAGGGCCCGACACCGGGGAGCTGTTTTTT | CASSRTGPDTGELFF
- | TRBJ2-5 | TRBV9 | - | TGTGCCAGCAGCGCGACGGCAGGGAAAGAGACCCAGTACTTC | CASSATAGKETQYF
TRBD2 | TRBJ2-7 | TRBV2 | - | TGTGCCAAGAGGACTAGCGGGACCTACGAGCAGTACTTC | CAKRTSGTYEQYF
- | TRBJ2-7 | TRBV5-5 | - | TGTGCCAGCAGCTTGGAACCGAGCTCCTACGAGCAGTACTTC | CASSLEPSSYEQYF
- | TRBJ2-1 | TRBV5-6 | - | TGTGCCAGCAGCCAAACCGCGTATTACAATGAGCAGTTCTTC | CASSQTAYYNEQFF
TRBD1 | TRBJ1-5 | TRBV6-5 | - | TGTGCCAGCAGTCTACAGGGGTACAGCAATCAGCCCCAGCATTTT | CASSLQGYSNQPQHF
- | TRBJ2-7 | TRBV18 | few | TGTGCCAGCTCAAATTTAGACTACGAGCAGTACTTC | CASSNLDYEQYF
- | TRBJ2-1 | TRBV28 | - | TGTGCCAGCAGTTGGGCGGGACAGCAGTACAATGAGCAGTTCTTC | CASSWAGQQYNEQFF
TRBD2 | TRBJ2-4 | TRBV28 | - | TGTGCCAGCAGATCGGGGGGATCCAAAAACATTCAGTACTTC | CASRSGGSKNIQYF
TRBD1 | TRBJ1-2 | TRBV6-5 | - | TGTGCCAGCAGACAGGGGGCCCCAAACTATGGCTACACCTTC | CASRQGAPNYGYTF
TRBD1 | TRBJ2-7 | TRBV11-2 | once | TGTGCCAGCAGTAAGAGGGGACAGGTCCCTGACTACGAGCAGTACTTC | CASSKRGQVPDYEQYF
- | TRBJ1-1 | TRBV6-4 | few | TGTGCCAGCAGTGAAGCACAGGGCTCTGAAGCTTTCTTT | CASSEAQGSEAFF
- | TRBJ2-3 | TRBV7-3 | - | TGTGCCAGCAGACAGAAGGGGAGCACAGATACGCAGTATTTT | CASRQKGSTDTQYF
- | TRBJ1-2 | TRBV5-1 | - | TGCGCCAGCAGCTTGGAACAGCAATATGGCTACACCTTC | CASSLEQQYGYTF
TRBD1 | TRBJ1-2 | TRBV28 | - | TGTGCCAGCAGGACACAGGGGGCGCATGGCTACACCTTC | CASRTQGAHGYTF
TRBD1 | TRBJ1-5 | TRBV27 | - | TGTGCCAGCAGTAGGCAAAGGGACAGGTACAATCAGCCCCAGCATTTT | CASSRQRDRYNQPQHF
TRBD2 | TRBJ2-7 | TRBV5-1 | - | TGCGCCAGCAGCTTGGCGACTAGCGGAAGGGAGGTCTCCTACGAGCAGTACTTC | CASSLATSGREVSYEQYF
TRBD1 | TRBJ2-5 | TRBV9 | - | TGTGCCAGCAGCCCGCAACCGGGACAGGGGACGGAGACCCAGTACTTC | CASSPQPGQGTETQYF